The T cell receptor (beta chain) described here comes from a study of neurological immune-mediated disorders. Specified time point: longitudinal time-point 2. This clonotype was counted ten times or more. MiXCR, applied by TCRdb to the 5' RACE reads, yields one record per CDR3 protein. The data hold tens of thousands of distinct CDR3 sequences, with over 10% observed a single time. This CDR3 region has 17 residues. V lost 5 bases, J lost 3 bases, and 12 bases stayed unmatched. Germline values: CDR1 SEHNR, CDR2 FQNEAQ (reference sequence). The TCR comes from a female donor with HTLV-1-associated myelopathy (HAM/TSP). J is TRBJ2-3 and V is TRBV7-9; TRBD1 aligns across 9 bases. Sequencing used PBMCs. The CDR3 nucleotides read TGTGCCAGCAGCCCGACCCCCGACAGGGGGTTAACAGATACGCAGTATTTT. Translation gives CASSPTPDRGLTDTQYF.